This T cell receptor (beta chain) was captured in a study of T cells in Graves' hyperthyroidism and ophthalmopathy. The study's findings and limits: A 13 V-J model separated ophthalmopathy from stable hyperthyroidism.

No progression to ophthalmopathy during 18 months of follow-up defined stable disease. Using around 10 ml of fresh peripheral blood, PBMCs were prepared. Concerning this clonotype itself: Its antigen is currently unknown.

TCR beta CDR3 sequences were amplified from RNA transcripts. The study used the HTBI primer set for a first-round RT-PCR of the TCR CDR3. TCRdb reanalysed the multiplex PCR reads using MiXCR and keeps one entry per CDR3 protein. The sample contains around 350,000 distinct CDR3 sequences, less than 15% of which appear only once. The V end was cut by 5 bases, the J end by 2 bases, with 21 bases between. Germline lookup yields CDR1 SEHNR and CDR2 FQNEAQ (reference sequence). CDR3 length equals 17 residues. The source is a woman between 18 and 29 years old with Graves' hyperthyroidism. The sample taken for sequencing was blood. This chain uses TRBV7-9 with TRBJ2-5, with D perhaps being TRBD1 or TRBD2 (7 bases each). The CDR3 DNA follows: TGTGCCAGCAGCCCCACTCCCAGGGGGGGTCCTCAAGAGACCCAGTACTTC. Protein sequence: CASSPTPRGGPQETQYF. The entire variable domain, with the rest obtained from reference TRBV7-9 and TRBJ2-5, is as follows: DTGVSQNPRHKITKRGQNVTFRCDPISEHNRLYWYRQTLGQGPEFLTYFQNEAQLEKSRLLSDRFSAERPKGSFSTLEIQRTEQGDSAMYLCASSPTPRGGPQETQYFGPGTRLLVL.